What follows are 2 T cell receptor beta chains derived from one specimen sequenced in a study of shared clonotypes between healthy human individuals. TCRdb's table, derived via immunoSEQ multiplex PCR, lists solely in-frame clones and lacks some. The table shows over 2 million clones, with 85% to 95% occurring only once. The specimen was naive CD4+ T cells sorted from blood. The subset here: CD45RA+ positively selected. The receptors here all came from a young man in good health.

This sequence joins TRBV5-4 and TRBJ2-2; unclear D gene. The CDR3 length is 15 residues. Germline CDR1 is SGHNT and CDR2 is YYREEE (reference sequence). The V end lost 1 base, the J end lost 6 bases, and 13 bases lay between the germline ends. The CDR3 DNA reads TGTGCCAGCAGCTTGAGTGGGAACCTGCCCGGGGAGCTGTTTTTT. Translation gives CASSLSGNLPGELFF.

The chain recombines TRBV30 with TRBJ1-5, with D unclear. Germline CDR1 is GTSNPN and CDR2 is SVGIG (reference sequence). The CDR3 has 15 amino acids. V was trimmed by 4 bases and J by 1 base, leaving 14 bases between them. CDR3 amino acids: CAWTPGRTSNQPQHF. The CDR3 coding sequence is TGTGCCTGGACTCCGGGCAGGACGAGCAATCAGCCCCAGCATTTT.